This T cell receptor beta chain was sequenced in a study of cytomegalovirus exposure and HLA in healthy donors. Study conclusions and caveats: Clusters of TCRs from the first cohort tended to co-occur in the approximately 120 validation repertoires (as a later analysis found). Accounts indicate the classifier identified cytomegalovirus status with strong specificity and sensitivity.

Sequencing was performed with immunoSEQ multiplex PCR; in TCRdb, only in-frame clones are kept and a portion is missing. This sample has about 130,000 clones, with about 96% found just once. Points on this clone: No antigen is known for it.

Germline CDR1 and CDR2: SGHTS and YDEGEE. Losses at the gene ends were 2 bases for V and 7 bases for J; bases not matched to a gene: 3. This CDR3 contains 15 residues. Sequencing was done on a sample of PBMCs. This sequence joins TRBV5-8 and TRBJ2-2; 12 positions match TRBD2. This TCR was sampled from a man between 18 and 35 years old in good health and CMV-seronegative. DNA for the CDR3: TGTGCCAGCAGCTTTCGACTAGCGGGAGTCGGGGAGCTGTTTTTT. Protein product: CASSFRLAGVGELFF.